This entry is about one T cell receptor (beta chain). The data are from a study of blood T cell repertoires in COVID-19. Study summary: Some COVID-19 samples were acute and others convalescent; all came from the United States, Italy and Spain. PBMCs, B-cell-depleted T cells, or T cells provided the cDNA or gDNA that made up the material.

Recruits, aged about 18 to 89 years, lived in roughly 22 US areas. Participants' reported clinical history set cohort assignment. Profiling relied on immunoSEQ multiplex PCR, and the TCRdb table lists in-frame clones only, not all of them. Of about 400,000 clones in the sample, approximately 90% were seen once. Germline V CDR1 and CDR2: SNHLY, FYNNEI. This CDR3 contains 15 residues. Losses at the gene ends were 4 bases for V and 5 bases for J; bases not matched to a gene: 8. The source is a woman aged 50 to 60 who had recovered from COVID-19. The source material was PBMCs or T cells enriched from blood (not recorded which). V is TRBV2 and J is TRBJ1-2, with TRBD1 identical over 9 bases. The CDR3 sequence: CASSASGDRAYGYTF. The CDR3, as DNA: TGTGCCAGCAGTGCCTCAGGGGACAGGGCATATGGCTACACCTTC. The complete variable domain, with remaining parts taken from reference TRBV2 and TRBJ1-2, reads EPEVTQTPSHQVTQMGQEVILRCVPISNHLYFYWYRQILGQKVEFLVSFYNNEISEKSEIFDDQFSVERPDGSNFTLKIRSTKLEDSAMYFCASSASGDRAYGYTFGSGTRLTVV.